This entry lists 21 T cell receptor beta chains sequenced from one sample in a study of human T cells and chemical hapten exposure. This sample's time point: healthy volunteer bleed at 6 weeks. Total RNA came from unfractionated whole blood. One entry per CDR3 protein results from TCRdb running MiXCR on the RACE reads. The sample records some 77,000 distinct CDR3 sequences, about 8.6% being singletons. What was sequenced was whole blood. The receptors were gathered from a female donor in good health. Some clones in this sample may be carry-over from other donors' samples.

This clonotype was seen more than once but under ten times. As DNA, the CDR3 is TGTGCCAGCTCCCCGAGGGGCAGTAGCTCCTACGAGCAGTACTTC. Its translation is CASSPRGSSSYEQYF. The rearrangement links TRBV25-1 to TRBJ2-7; either TRBD1 or TRBD2 may supply D (5 bases each). Trimming left V 8 bases short and J 0 bases short, with 17 bases between. CDR1 is MGHDK, CDR2 SYGVNS, per germline. This CDR3 spans 15 amino acids.

The V call is TRBV25-1, the J call TRBJ2-7; 7 bases are shared with TRBD1. CDR3 size: 13 residues. The ends lost 6 bases at V and 4 bases at J; junction bases unmatched: 6. CDR1 and CDR2 from the germline V gene are MGHDK and SYGVNS. The CDR3 bases are TGTGCCAGCAGCCGACAGGGAGTATACGAGCAGTACTTC. Amino acids: CASSRQGVYEQYF.

There are many counts of this clonotype. The V call is TRBV5-4, the J call TRBJ1-2; TRBD1 matches at 12 bases. Unmatched junction bases numbered 5, after V lost 4 bases and J lost 7 bases. The germline gives CDR1 SGHNT, CDR2 YYREEE (reference sequence). CDR3 length: 14 residues. Here the CDR3 DNA reads TGTGCCAGCAGCAGGGACAGGGGGCAGGTTGGCTACACCTTC. It is translated as CASSRDRGQVGYTF.

In this sample, this clonotype turned up many times. The CDR3 protein is CASSLKGNQPQHF. CDR3 in DNA: TGTGCCAGCAGTTTAAAGGGCAATCAGCCCCAGCATTTT. The chain couples TRBV12-3 or TRBV12-4 to TRBJ1-5; the D is unclear. CDR3 size: 13 residues. Trimming took off 2 bases at V and 2 bases at J, with 4 bases between the two ends.

There are a few counts of this clonotype. CDR3 region: CASSLRRAGAGRTDTQYF. The CDR3 coding sequence is TGTGCCAGCAGCCTACGCCGCGCCGGGGCAGGCCGCACAGATACGCAGTATTTT. V is TRBV4-2 and J is TRBJ2-3; D may correspond to TRBD1 or TRBD2 (5 bases each). CDR1 is LGHNA, CDR2 YNFKEQ, per germline. Trimming cost V 4 bases and J 1 base, with 21 bases left between them. CDR3 length: 18 amino acids.

This clonotype was detected many times. The chain couples TRBV2 to TRBJ1-6; D not certain. This CDR3 spans 15 amino acids. V lost 0 bases to trimming and J lost 14 bases, with 17 bases between them. CDR1 is SNHLY, CDR2 FYNNEI, per germline. CDR3 loop: CASSEAFGVLAALHF. In nucleotides, the CDR3 is TGTGCCAGCAGTGAAGCGTTTGGGGTATTAGCGGCCCTCCACTTT.

This clonotype appeared a few times. This chain uses TRBV4-1 with TRBJ2-3; unclear D gene. V dropped 4 bases and J dropped 9 bases, with 26 bases sitting between them. The V gene's germline CDR1 is MGHRA and CDR2 YSYEKL. The CDR3 totals 17 residues. CDR3 amino acids: CASSLFGTRSERLTQYF. CDR3 sequence (DNA): TGCGCCAGCAGCCTTTTTGGTACCCGCTCTGAGAGGTTGACGCAGTATTTT.

The chain carries TRBV5-1 and TRBJ2-7; D is perhaps TRBD2 (6 bases). The germline V and J ends were trimmed by 2 bases and 2 bases, with 11 bases remaining between them. The germline V gene has CDR1 SGHRS and CDR2 YFSETQ. The CDR3 runs to 14 residues. The CDR3 nucleotides are TGCGCCAGCAGCTTCACGGCGGGAACCTACGAGCAGTACTTC. Its translation is CASSFTAGTYEQYF.

The chain uses TRBV7-9 and TRBJ2-3; perhaps TRBD1 as D (6 bases). The CDR3 extends over 15 amino acids. Germline loops: CDR1 SEHNR, CDR2 FQNEAQ (reference sequence). V shed 1 base and J shed 3 bases, with 11 bases lying between them. The CDR3 reads CASSLGQAQTDTQYF. CDR3 coding DNA: TGTGCCAGCAGCTTAGGACAGGCCCAAACAGATACGCAGTATTTT.

This clonotype was seen ten or more times. The V and J genes are TRBV2 and TRBJ1-1; D is unresolved. Trimming removed 6 bases at V and 1 base at J, with 9 bases between. The CDR3 totals 13 residues. Germline V gives CDR1 SNHLY, CDR2 FYNNEI. The CDR3 bases are TGTGCCAGCAGCCTAGAAGGGAACACTGAAGCTTTCTTT. This sequence encodes CASSLEGNTEAFF.

This clonotype came up a few times. The chain joins TRBV6-6 to TRBJ2-7; D not resolved. This CDR3 comprises 15 residues. Between the trimmed V and J ends, which lost 4 bases and 3 bases, there was a span of 16 bases. Germline V gene sequence: CDR1 MNHNY, CDR2 SVGAGI (reference sequence). CDR3 in DNA: TGTGCCAGCAGTTTAGTTAAACAGCAAAACTACGAGCAGTACTTC. This codes for CASSLVKQQNYEQYF.

This clonotype was found a few times. V gene TRBV4-3 combines with J gene TRBJ2-2; either TRBD1 or TRBD2 may fit D (6 bases each). Germline CDR1 and CDR2: LGHNA and YSLEER. This CDR3 contains 16 residues. V lost 7 bases, J lost 5 bases, and 20 bases lay in between. CDR3 in DNA: TGCGCCAGCAACTCCGATTGGGGGGCAGAGACCGGGGAGCTGTTTTTT. Its translation: CASNSDWGAETGELFF.

The chain joins TRBV9 to TRBJ1-2; D may be TRBD1 (6 bases). The germline gives CDR1 SGDLS, CDR2 YYNGEE. V lost 3 bases and J lost 2, with 11 bases in between. This CDR3 has 14 amino acids. The CDR3 spells CASSEGHTNYGYTF. The CDR3 bases are TGTGCCAGCAGCGAGGGACATACCAACTATGGCTACACCTTC.

The chain is built from TRBV27 and TRBJ1-5; no clear D. The germline gives CDR1 MNHEY, CDR2 SMNVEV (reference sequence). Trimming cost V 2 bases and J 6 bases, with 11 bases left between them. This CDR3 has 14 residues. The CDR3 reads CASSLDWGGQPQHF. The CDR3 nucleotides read TGTGCCAGCAGTTTAGATTGGGGAGGTCAGCCCCAGCATTTT.

This chain links TRBV20-1 with TRBJ2-7, with D possibly being TRBD1 (6 bases). The CDR3 consists of 16 residues. Germline assignment: CDR1 DFQATT and CDR2 SNEGSKA (reference sequence). V was pared by 6 bases and J by 3 bases, with 24 bases between. The CDR3 DNA follows: TGCAGTGCCCTACCCATCATACAGGGAGTCGTCTACGAGCAGTACTTC. This gives the protein CSALPIIQGVVYEQYF.

This clonotype has a single count. Being one base from a much bigger clone, this may be a read error. The genes are TRBV19 and TRBJ2-7, with 11 bases matching TRBD2. V trimming: 3 bases; J trimming: 4 bases; junction bases outside the gene matches: 5. The length of the CDR3 is 15 residues. CDR1 is LNHDA and CDR2 is SQIVND in the germline V gene (reference sequence). CDR3 in amino acids: CASSMGLAARYEQYF. The DNA of the CDR3 is TGTGCCAGTAGTATGGGACTAGCGGCCCGATACGAGCAGTACTTC. Drawing the rest from reference TRBV19 and TRBJ2-7, the complete variable domain is DGGITQSPKYLFRKEGQNVTLSCEQNLNHDAMYWYRQDPGQGLRLIYYSQIVNDFQKGDIAEGYSVSREKKESFPLTVTSAQKNPTAFYLCASSMGLAARYEQYFGPGTRLTVT.

In this sample, this clonotype turned up many times. The V call is TRBV5-6, the J call TRBJ2-5, with D perhaps given as TRBD1 or TRBD2 (6 bases each). The CDR3 consists of 15 residues. With 1 base removed from V and 4 bases from J, the gap between germline ends came to 14 bases. Germline-derived CDR1 and CDR2 are SGHDT and YYEEEE. The CDR3 DNA reads as TGTGCCAGCAGCTTGCCCGGGGGCTACCTAGAGACCCAGTACTTC. This sequence encodes CASSLPGGYLETQYF.

The chain employs TRBV10-3 and TRBJ2-7; 11 bases are shared with TRBD2. Germline loops: CDR1 ENHRY, CDR2 SYGVKD. With 4 bases clipped from V and 8 bases from J, the junction kept 10 bases outside the gene matches. The CDR3 covers 15 residues. The CDR3 nucleotides are TGTGCCATCAGTGGTAGCGGGGGGGCCTTGTCTAAGCAGTACTTC. As protein: CAISGSGGALSKQYF.

This clonotype came up a few times. The chain has TRBV10-3 and TRBJ1-2; possibly TRBD1 for D (6 bases). The CDR3 runs to 14 residues. Trimming took off 11 bases at V and 3 bases at J, with 19 bases between the two ends. Germline V CDR1 and CDR2: ENHRY, SYGVKD. CDR3 nucleotides: TGTGCCGCCACCCGGGACACAGCGGACTATGGCTACACCTTC. It encodes CAATRDTADYGYTF.

This clonotype was seen only a few times. This chain uses TRBV10-3 with TRBJ2-3; D is unresolved. The ends were cut back, 3 bases at V and 3 bases at J, with 7 bases in the middle. Germline CDR1 reads ENHRY; CDR2 reads SYGVKD. This CDR3 has 13 amino acids. The CDR3 sequence is CAISEVGTDTQYF. The CDR3 region has the DNA TGTGCCATCAGTGAAGTAGGGACAGATACGCAGTATTTT.

The chain couples TRBV4-2 to TRBJ2-1; D is unclear. The V gene's germline CDR1 is LGHNA and CDR2 YNFKEQ. CDR3 length: 13 residues. The V end lost 4 bases, the J end lost 0 bases, and 4 bases lay between the germline ends. The CDR3 DNA is TGTGCCAGCAGCCCAAGCTCCTACAATGAGCAGTTCTTC. It encodes CASSPSSYNEQFF.